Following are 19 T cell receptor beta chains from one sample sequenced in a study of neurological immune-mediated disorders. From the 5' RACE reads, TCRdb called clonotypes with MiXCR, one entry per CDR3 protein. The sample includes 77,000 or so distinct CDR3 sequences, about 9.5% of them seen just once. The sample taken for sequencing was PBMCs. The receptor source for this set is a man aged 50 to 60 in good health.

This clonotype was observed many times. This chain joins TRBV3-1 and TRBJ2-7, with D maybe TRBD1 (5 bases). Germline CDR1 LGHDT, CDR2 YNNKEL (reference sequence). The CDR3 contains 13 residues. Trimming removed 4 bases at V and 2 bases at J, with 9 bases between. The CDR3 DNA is TGTGCCAGCAGCCCCCAGGGAACCTACGAGCAGTACTTC. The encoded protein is CASSPQGTYEQYF.

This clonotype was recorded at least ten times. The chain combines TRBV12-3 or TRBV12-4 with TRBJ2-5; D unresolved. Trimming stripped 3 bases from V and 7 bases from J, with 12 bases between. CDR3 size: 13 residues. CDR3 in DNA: TGTGCCAGCAGTTTGATGGGTGTGGGGACCCAGTACTTC. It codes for CASSLMGVGTQYF.

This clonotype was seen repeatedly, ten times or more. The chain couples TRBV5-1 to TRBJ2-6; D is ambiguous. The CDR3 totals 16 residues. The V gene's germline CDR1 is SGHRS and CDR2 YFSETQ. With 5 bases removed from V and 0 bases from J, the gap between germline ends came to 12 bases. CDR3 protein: CASSKTVLSGANVLTF. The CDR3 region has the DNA TGCGCCAGCAGTAAAACGGTCCTCTCTGGGGCCAACGTCCTGACTTTC.

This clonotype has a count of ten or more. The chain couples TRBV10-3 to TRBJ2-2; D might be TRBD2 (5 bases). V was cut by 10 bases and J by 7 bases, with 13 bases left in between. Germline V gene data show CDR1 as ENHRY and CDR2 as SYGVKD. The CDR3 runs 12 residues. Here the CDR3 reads CATRVGDGELFF. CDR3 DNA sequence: TGTGCCACCCGGGTGGGAGACGGGGAGCTGTTTTTT.

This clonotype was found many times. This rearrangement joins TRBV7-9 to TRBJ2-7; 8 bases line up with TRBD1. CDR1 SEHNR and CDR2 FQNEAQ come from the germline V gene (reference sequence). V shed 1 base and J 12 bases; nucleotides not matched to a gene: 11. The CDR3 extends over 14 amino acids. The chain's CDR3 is CASSLGQGARLWYF. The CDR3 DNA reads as TGTGCCAGCAGCTTAGGGCAGGGGGCGCGTCTGTGGTACTTC.

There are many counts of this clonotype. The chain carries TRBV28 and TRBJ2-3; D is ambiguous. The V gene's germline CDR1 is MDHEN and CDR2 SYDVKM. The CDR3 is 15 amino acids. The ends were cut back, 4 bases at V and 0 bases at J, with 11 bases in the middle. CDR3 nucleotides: TGTGCCAGCAGTTACCCGAGAATTAGCACAGATACGCAGTATTTT. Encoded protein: CASSYPRISTDTQYF.

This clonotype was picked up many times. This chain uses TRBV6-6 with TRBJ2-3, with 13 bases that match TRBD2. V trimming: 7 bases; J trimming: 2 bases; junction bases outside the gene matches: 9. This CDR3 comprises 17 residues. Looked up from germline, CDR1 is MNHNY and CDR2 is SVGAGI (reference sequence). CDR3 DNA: TGTGCCAGCACCCTTACTACTAGCGGGAGGGCCACAGATACGCAGTATTTT. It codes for CASTLTTSGRATDTQYF.

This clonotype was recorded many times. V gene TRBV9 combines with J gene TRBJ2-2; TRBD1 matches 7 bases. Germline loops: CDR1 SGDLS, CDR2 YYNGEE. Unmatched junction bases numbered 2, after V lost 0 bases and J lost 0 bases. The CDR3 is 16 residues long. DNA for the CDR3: TGTGCCAGCAGCGTAGCAGGGACAGCGAACACCGGGGAGCTGTTTTTT. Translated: CASSVAGTANTGELFF.

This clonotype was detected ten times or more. The CDR3 sequence is CASSQTSGKNEQFF. The CDR3 DNA reads TGTGCCAGCAGCCAAACTAGCGGGAAAAATGAGCAGTTCTTC. The chain uses TRBV14 and TRBJ2-1; TRBD2 aligns across 10 bases. V shed 2 bases, J shed 7 bases, and the junction held 2 bases outside the gene matches. CDR3 size: 14 residues. Germline CDR1 is SGHDN and CDR2 is FVKESK.

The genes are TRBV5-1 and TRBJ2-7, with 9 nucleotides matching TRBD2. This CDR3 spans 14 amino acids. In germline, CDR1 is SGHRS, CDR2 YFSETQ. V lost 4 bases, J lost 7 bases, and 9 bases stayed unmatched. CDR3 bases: TGCGCCAGCAGCGCGGGAGGGGGGCGTCAAGAGCAGTACTTC. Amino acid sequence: CASSAGGGRQEQYF.

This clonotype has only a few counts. CDR3: CASSLAGQGNEQFF. The CDR3 DNA follows: TGTGCCAGCAGCTTAGCGGGACAGGGCAATGAGCAGTTCTTC. The rearrangement links TRBV7-3 to TRBJ2-1; 9 bases match TRBD1. The J segment lost 6 bases and the V segment lost 2 bases, leaving 2 bases of the junction unmatched. In germline, CDR1 is SGHTA, CDR2 FQGTGA. The CDR3 sequence is 14 residues long.

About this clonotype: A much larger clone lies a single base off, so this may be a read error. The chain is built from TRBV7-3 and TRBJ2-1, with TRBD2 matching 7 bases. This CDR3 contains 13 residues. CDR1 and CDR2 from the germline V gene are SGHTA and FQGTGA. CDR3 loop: CRPPGGSYNEQLF. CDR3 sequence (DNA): TGTCGCCCCCCGGGAGGCTCCTACAATGAGCAGTTATTC. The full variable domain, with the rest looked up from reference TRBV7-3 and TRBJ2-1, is GAGVSQTPSNKVTEKGKYVELRCDPISGHTALYWYRQSLGQGPEFLIYFQGTGAADDSGLPNDRFFAVRPEGSVSTLKIQRTERGDSAVYLCRPPGGSYNEQLFGPGTRLTVL.

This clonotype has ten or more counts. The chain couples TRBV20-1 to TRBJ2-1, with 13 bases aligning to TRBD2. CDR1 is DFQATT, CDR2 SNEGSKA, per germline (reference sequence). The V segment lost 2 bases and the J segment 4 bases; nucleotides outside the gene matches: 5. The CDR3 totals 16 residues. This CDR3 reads CSARPGLAGPYNEQFF. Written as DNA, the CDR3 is TGCAGTGCTAGACCGGGACTAGCGGGACCTTACAATGAGCAGTTCTTC.

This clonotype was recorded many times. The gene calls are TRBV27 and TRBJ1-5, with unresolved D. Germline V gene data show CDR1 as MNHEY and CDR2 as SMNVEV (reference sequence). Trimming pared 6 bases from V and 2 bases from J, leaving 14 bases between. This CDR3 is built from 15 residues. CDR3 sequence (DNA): TGTGCCAGCAGGCTCTGGTCCTCGGGCAATCAGCCCCAGCATTTT. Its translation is CASRLWSSGNQPQHF.

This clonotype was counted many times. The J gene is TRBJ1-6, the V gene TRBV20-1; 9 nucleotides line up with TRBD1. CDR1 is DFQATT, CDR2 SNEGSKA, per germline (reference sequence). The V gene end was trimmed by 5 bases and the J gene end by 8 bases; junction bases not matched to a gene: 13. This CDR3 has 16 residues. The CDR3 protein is CSAETAGTGRDSPLHF. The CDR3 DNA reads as TGCAGTGCTGAAACCGCTGGGACAGGGAGGGATTCACCCCTCCACTTT.

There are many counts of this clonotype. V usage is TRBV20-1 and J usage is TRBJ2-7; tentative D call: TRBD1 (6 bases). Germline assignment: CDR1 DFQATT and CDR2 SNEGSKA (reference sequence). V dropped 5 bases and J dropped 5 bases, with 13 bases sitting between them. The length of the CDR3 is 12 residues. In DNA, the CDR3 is TGCAGTGCTCAGGGGTCCTGGGACGAGCAGTACTTC. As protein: CSAQGSWDEQYF.

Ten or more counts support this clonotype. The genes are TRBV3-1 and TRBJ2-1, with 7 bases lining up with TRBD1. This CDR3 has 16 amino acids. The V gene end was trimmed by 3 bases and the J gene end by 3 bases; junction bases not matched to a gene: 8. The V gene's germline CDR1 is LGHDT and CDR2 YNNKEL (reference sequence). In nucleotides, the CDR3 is TGTGCCAGCAGCCAGCCCCCGGGACAGTTCTACAATGAGCAGTTCTTC. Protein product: CASSQPPGQFYNEQFF.

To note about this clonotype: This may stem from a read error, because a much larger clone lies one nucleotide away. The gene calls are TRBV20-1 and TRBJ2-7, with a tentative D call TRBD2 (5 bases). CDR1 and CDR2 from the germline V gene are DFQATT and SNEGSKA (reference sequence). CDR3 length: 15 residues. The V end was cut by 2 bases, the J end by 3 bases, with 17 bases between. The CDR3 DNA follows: TGCAGTGCTAGACAAACCTGGACGGGGAACTACGAGCAGTACTTC. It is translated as CSARQTWTGNYEQYF.

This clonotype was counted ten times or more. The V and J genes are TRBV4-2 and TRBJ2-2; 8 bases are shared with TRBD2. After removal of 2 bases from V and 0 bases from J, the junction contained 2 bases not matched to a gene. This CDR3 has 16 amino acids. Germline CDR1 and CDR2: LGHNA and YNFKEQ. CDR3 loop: CASSQLAGTNTGELFF. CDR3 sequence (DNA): TGTGCCAGCAGCCAATTAGCGGGGACGAACACCGGGGAGCTGTTTTTT.